The 5 T cell receptor beta chains listed next were all sequenced from one sample in a study of blood T cell repertoires in COVID-19. Sequenced by immunoSEQ multiplex PCR; TCRdb stores in-frame clones only, minus some. The sample contains roughly 290,000 clones, about 85% of which appear only once. Sequencing was performed on peripheral blood. The origin of the receptors is a human donor with COVID-19, enrolled during active disease. The donor label of this sample is uncertain.

A word on this clone: The same CDR3 is also encoded by other DNA sequences in this sample. The rearrangement joins TRBV6-2 or TRBV6-3 to TRBJ2-7; weak D call: TRBD2 (5 bases). Germline-derived CDR1 and CDR2 are MNHEY and SVGEGT. V dropped 6 bases and J dropped 0 bases, with 12 bases sitting between them. The CDR3 totals 14 residues. As DNA, the CDR3 is TGTGCCAGCAGCCCTCGGACTTCCTCCTACGAGCAGTACTTC. This encodes CASSPRTSSYEQYF.

The genes are TRBV4-2 and TRBJ1-4, with 7 bases fitting TRBD1. Losses at the gene ends were 8 bases for V and 7 bases for J; bases not matched to a gene: 16. CDR1 is LGHNA and CDR2 is YNFKEQ in the germline V gene. The CDR3 sequence is 16 residues long. CDR3 DNA sequence: TGTGCCAGCGGTACCGGCCCAGGGGGGCAGGGTGAAAAACTGTTTTTT. Translating it yields CASGTGPGGQGEKLFF.

This clone was seen a single time. This chain links TRBV18 with TRBJ2-1; possible D gene TRBD1, 6 bases. CDR1 and CDR2 (germline): KGHSH, LQKENI. Trimming removed 3 bases at V and 6 bases at J, with 12 bases between. The CDR3 is 14 residues long. DNA for the CDR3: TGTGCCAGCTCACCTACCGAAGGGGGCAATGAGCAGTTCTTC. This encodes CASSPTEGGNEQFF.

In its sample, this clone was seen a few times. The chain carries TRBV5-1 and TRBJ2-7, with 11 nucleotides matching TRBD1. CDR1 and CDR2 from the germline V gene are SGHRS and YFSETQ. V shed 4 bases and J 5 bases; nucleotides not matched to a gene: 8. The CDR3 consists of 15 residues. CDR3 protein: CASSRDGQGANEQYF. CDR3 coding DNA: TGCGCCAGCAGCCGGGACGGACAGGGGGCGAACGAGCAGTACTTC.

The rearrangement uses TRBV29-1 and TRBJ2-1; 7 bases fit TRBD1. Germline V lookup: CDR1 SQVTM, CDR2 ANQGSEA. V lost 4 bases, J lost 7 bases, and 13 bases stayed unmatched. This CDR3 spans 15 amino acids. CDR3 in amino acids: CSVGQGGMVTNEQFF. DNA of the CDR3: TGCAGCGTTGGACAGGGTGGTATGGTTACGAATGAGCAGTTCTTC.